Listed below are T cell receptor beta chains from one sample, sequenced in a study of blood T cells in healthy people across ages. A single record per CDR3 protein comes from TCRdb applying MiXCR to the 5' RACE reads. This table holds about 580,000 distinct CDR3 sequences, around 48% found once. Sequencing was performed on blood. All receptors come from a man older than 75 in good health. CDR3s include the opening cysteine and the closing phenylalanine or tryptophan. The D gene is left open where the match is weak. Only some rows state a clone size, as once, few, many or a class for expanded clones.

D gene | J gene | clone size | V gene | CDR3 DNA | CDR3 protein
TRBD2 | TRBJ2-1 | NA | TRBV3-1 | TGTGCCAGCAGCCAAGGACTAGCGGGTAGCGGTGAGCAGTTCTTC | CASSQGLAGSGEQFF
TRBD1 | TRBJ1-1 | NA | TRBV7-2 | TGTGCCAGCAGCAATACAGGGGCCGGCACTGAAGCTTTCTTT | CASSNTGAGTEAFF
TRBD1 | TRBJ1-1 | NA | TRBV20-1 | TGCAGTGCTAGAGGAACGGACAGGGGGCGAGAAGCTTTCTTT | CSARGTDRGREAFF
TRBD2 | TRBJ2-1 | NA | TRBV12-3/TRBV12-4 | TGTGCCAGCAGTTCTGGGACTAGCGGGAATGAGCAGTTCTTC | CASSSGTSGNEQFF
NA | TRBJ2-7 | NA | TRBV2 | TGTGCCAGCAGCCCAGTCGGGGCCGAGCAGTACTTC | CASSPVGAEQYF
TRBD1 | TRBJ1-4 | once | TRBV27 | TGTGCCAGCAGTTCCGACAGGGTACGGGAAAAACTGTTTTTT | CASSSDRVREKLFF
NA | TRBJ2-2 | NA | TRBV4-1 | TGCGCCAGCAGCCAATTCTTATCTGGGGAGCTGTTTTTT | CASSQFLSGELFF
NA | TRBJ2-5 | few | TRBV27 | TGTGCCAGCAGTTTGGATGGGAGTAGAGAGACCCAGTACTTC | CASSLDGSRETQYF
NA | TRBJ2-5 | few | TRBV10-3 | TGTGCCATCAGTGAGTCGGGCGGGGAAGAGACCCAGTACTTC | CAISESGGEETQYF
NA | TRBJ2-7 | NA | TRBV21-1 | TGTGCCAGCAGCGGATCCAGGGGGAGAAAGCAGTACTTC | CASSGSRGRKQYF
TRBD1 | TRBJ2-7 | NA | TRBV2 | TGTGCCAGCACGACAGGGGGTATAAGCTACGAGCAGTACTTC | CASTTGGISYEQYF
NA | TRBJ2-5 | few | TRBV29-1 | TGCAGCGTCGAACGGTGGGAACAAGAGACCCAGTACTTC | CSVERWEQETQYF
NA | TRBJ2-3 | NA | TRBV9 | TGTGCCAGCAGCGTAGCGGACACAGATACGCAGTATTTT | CASSVADTDTQYF
NA | TRBJ2-1 | NA | TRBV29-1 | TGCAGCGTCGGGGGCCTAACCTACAATGAGCAGTTCTTC | CSVGGLTYNEQFF
TRBD2 | TRBJ2-5 | NA | TRBV6-2/TRBV6-3 | TGTGCCAGCAGTTACGAGCGGGACCATAGATTGGCGACCCAGTACTTC | CASSYERDHRLATQYF
NA | TRBJ1-6 | few | TRBV12-3/TRBV12-4 | TGTGCCAGCAGTTTACAGGTCAATTCACCCCTCCACTTT | CASSLQVNSPLHF
NA | TRBJ2-2 | NA | TRBV7-9 | TGTGCCAGCAGCTTAGCCCCCGCCCACGGGGAGCTGTTTTTT | CASSLAPAHGELFF